A selection of T cell receptor beta chains follows, all from one sample in a study of blood T cells in healthy people across ages. TCRdb reanalysed the 5' RACE reads using MiXCR and keeps one entry per CDR3 protein. Of over 750,000 distinct CDR3 sequences listed, 20% to 25% are singletons. This sample also appeared in a second study, on T cells of mothers and their children.

The sequenced sample was blood. The origin of the receptors is a boy younger than 18 in good health. Each CDR3 is given with its conserved first and last residue. A D gene is named only where the DNA matches it firmly. The size of a clone is reported for some rows only, either as once, few or many, or as a class for expanded clones.

d_gene	j_gene	abundance	v_gene	CDR3aa	CDR3nt
.	TRBJ1-5	few	TRBV7-2	CASSWGGGEETYQPQHF	TGTGCCAGCAGCTGGGGGGGTGGGGAGGAGACGTATCAGCCCCAGCATTTT
.	TRBJ2-3	.	TRBV20-1	CSASDSVTDTQYF	TGCAGTGCTAGCGATAGCGTCACAGATACGCAGTATTTT
TRBD1	TRBJ2-7	.	TRBV27	CASSPGRKGTALYEQYF	TGTGCCAGCAGCCCAGGCCGTAAGGGGACAGCGTTATACGAGCAGTACTTC
TRBD1	TRBJ1-1	.	TRBV6-5	CASSTGTGDSEAFF	TGTGCCAGCAGTACCGGGACAGGGGATTCTGAAGCTTTCTTT
.	TRBJ1-1	few	TRBV25-1	CASSDAGRVNTEAFF	TGTGCCAGCAGTGATGCAGGGCGGGTGAACACTGAAGCTTTCTTT
.	TRBJ2-1	few	TRBV29-1	CSVDSGPRSSYNEQFF	TGCAGCGTTGACAGCGGCCCGCGGAGCTCCTACAATGAGCAGTTCTTC
TRBD1	TRBJ2-7	few	TRBV28	CASSRTGWDEQYF	TGTGCCAGCAGTAGGACAGGGTGGGACGAGCAGTACTTC
TRBD2	TRBJ2-1	few	TRBV7-8	CASSSIAGVEDEQFF	TGTGCCAGCAGTTCTATAGCGGGAGTGGAAGATGAGCAGTTCTTC
.	TRBJ2-1	.	TRBV5-5	CASSLDPFVEQFF	TGTGCCAGCAGCTTGGACCCCTTCGTTGAGCAGTTCTTC
.	TRBJ2-3	.	TRBV2	CASSDPPRAQYF	TGTGCCAGCAGTGACCCCCCCCGGGCACAGTATTTT
.	TRBJ1-2	.	TRBV6-1	CASRKTGPYGYTF	TGTGCCAGCAGAAAAACAGGGCCTTATGGCTACACCTTC
.	TRBJ2-1	.	TRBV28	CASRPPGGASFNEQFF	TGTGCCAGCAGACCCCCAGGCGGGGCGAGTTTTAATGAGCAGTTCTTC
TRBD1	TRBJ2-2	few	TRBV29-1	CSVEIWDRGDTGELFF	TGCAGCGTTGAGATTTGGGACAGGGGTGACACCGGGGAGCTGTTTTTT
.	TRBJ2-6	.	TRBV6-6	CASSFSDSGANVLTF	TGTGCCAGCAGTTTCTCTGACTCTGGGGCCAACGTCCTGACTTTC
.	TRBJ2-3	few	TRBV9	CASSPQTGGRADTQYF	TGTGCCAGCAGCCCACAGACGGGGGGCCGTGCAGATACGCAGTATTTT
TRBD1	TRBJ2-5	few	TRBV9	CASSVGGGLQETQYF	TGTGCCAGCAGCGTAGGAGGGGGCCTCCAAGAGACCCAGTACTTC
TRBD2	TRBJ2-1	.	TRBV12-3/TRBV12-4	CASSFGTSGGAYNEQFF	TGTGCCAGCAGTTTCGGGACTAGCGGGGGGGCCTACAATGAGCAGTTCTTC